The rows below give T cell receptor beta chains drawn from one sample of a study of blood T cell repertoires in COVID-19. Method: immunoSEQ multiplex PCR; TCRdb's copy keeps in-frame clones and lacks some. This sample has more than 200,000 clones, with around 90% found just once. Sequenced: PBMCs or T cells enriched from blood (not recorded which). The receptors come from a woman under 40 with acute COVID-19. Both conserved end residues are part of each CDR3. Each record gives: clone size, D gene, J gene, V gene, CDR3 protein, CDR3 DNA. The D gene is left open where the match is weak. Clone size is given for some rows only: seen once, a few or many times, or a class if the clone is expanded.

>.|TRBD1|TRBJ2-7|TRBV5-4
CASSGTGGAYEQYF
TGTGCCAGCAGCGGGACAGGGGGCGCCTACGAGCAGTACTTC
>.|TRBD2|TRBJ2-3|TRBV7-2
CASSKEGLAGADTQYF
TGTGCCAGCAGCAAAGAGGGACTAGCGGGAGCAGATACGCAGTATTTT
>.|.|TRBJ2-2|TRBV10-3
CAIKDGKRDTGELFF
TGTGCCATCAAGGACGGGAAGCGGGACACCGGGGAGCTGTTTTTT
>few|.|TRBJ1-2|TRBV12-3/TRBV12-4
CASSLFRGGYTF
TGTGCCAGCAGTCTCTTCAGGGGCGGCTACACCTTC
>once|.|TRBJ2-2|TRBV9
CASSVTGEANTGELFF
TGTGCCAGCAGCGTAACCGGAGAGGCTAACACCGGGGAGCTGTTTTTT
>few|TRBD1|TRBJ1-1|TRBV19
CASSPWNRGQNTEAFF
TGTGCCAGTAGCCCGTGGAACAGGGGGCAGAACACTGAAGCTTTCTTT
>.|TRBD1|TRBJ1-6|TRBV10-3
CAIRVAGTDYNSPLHF
TGTGCCATCAGAGTAGCCGGGACAGACTATAATTCACCCCTCCACTTT
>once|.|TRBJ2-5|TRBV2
CASSVKAETQYF
TGTGCCAGCAGTGTTAAAGCCGAGACCCAGTACTTC
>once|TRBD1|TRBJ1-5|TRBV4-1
CASSQGWQGANNQPQHF
TGCGCCAGCAGCCAAGGGTGGCAGGGGGCAAACAATCAGCCCCAGCATTTT
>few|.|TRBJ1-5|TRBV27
CASSLSGQPNQPQHF
TGTGCCAGCAGTTTATCTGGGCAGCCCAATCAGCCCCAGCATTTT
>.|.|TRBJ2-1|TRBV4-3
CASGLQGGEQFF
TGCGCCAGCGGCCTGCAGGGGGGTGAGCAGTTCTTC
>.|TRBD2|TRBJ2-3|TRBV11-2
CASSPSGTVDTQYF
TGTGCCAGCAGCCCTAGCGGCACCGTCGATACGCAGTATTTT
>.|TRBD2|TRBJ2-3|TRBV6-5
CASSYSLAGVTDTQYF
TGTGCCAGCAGTTACTCGCTAGCGGGGGTCACAGATACGCAGTATTTT
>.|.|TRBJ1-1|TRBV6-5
CATGLRGVADTEAFF
TGTGCCACCGGCCTAAGGGGTGTCGCCGACACTGAAGCTTTCTTT
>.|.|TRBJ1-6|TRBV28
CASTASHGSYNSPLHF
TGTGCCAGCACGGCTTCCCACGGGTCCTATAATTCACCCCTCCACTTT
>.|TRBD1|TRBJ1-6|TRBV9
CASSDDRGSYNSPLHF
TGTGCCAGCAGCGACGACAGGGGTTCATATAATTCACCCCTCCACTTT
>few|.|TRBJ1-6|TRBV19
CASGRDWDSPLHF
TGTGCCAGTGGGAGAGATTGGGATTCACCCCTCCACTTT
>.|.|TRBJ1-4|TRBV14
CASSHRGFNEKLFF
TGTGCCAGCAGCCACAGAGGTTTTAATGAAAAACTGTTTTTT
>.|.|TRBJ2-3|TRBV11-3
CASSLDGTDQGTQYF
TGTGCCAGCAGCTTAGATGGTACAGATCAAGGTACGCAGTATTTT
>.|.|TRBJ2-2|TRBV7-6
CASSLSGPNTGELFF
TGTGCCAGCAGCTTATCAGGCCCGAACACCGGGGAGCTGTTTTTT
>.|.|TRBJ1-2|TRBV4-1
CASSQEAVQGYGYTF
TGCGCCAGCAGCCAAGAGGCCGTTCAGGGCTATGGCTACACCTTC
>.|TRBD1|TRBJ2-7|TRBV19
CASSNGQGVVNEQYF
TGTGCCAGTAGTAACGGACAGGGGGTTGTGAACGAGCAGTACTTC
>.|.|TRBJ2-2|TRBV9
CASSATSGLLGTGELFF
TGTGCCAGCAGCGCGACATCAGGACTCCTGGGCACCGGGGAGCTGTTTTTT
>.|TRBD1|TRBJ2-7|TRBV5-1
CASSLGQGPGYEQYF
TGCGCCAGCAGCTTGGGACAGGGGCCCGGCTACGAGCAGTACTTC
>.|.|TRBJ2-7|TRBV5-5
CASSLAVGGPLYEQYF
TGTGCCAGCAGCTTGGCCGTAGGGGGTCCGCTCTACGAGCAGTACTTC
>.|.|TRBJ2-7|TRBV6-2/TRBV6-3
CASSYGGRVAYEQYF
TGTGCCAGCAGTTACGGGGGCAGGGTCGCCTACGAGCAGTACTTC
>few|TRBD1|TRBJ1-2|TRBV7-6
CASSLEQGALYGYTF
TGTGCCAGCAGCTTAGAACAGGGGGCCCTCTATGGCTACACCTTC